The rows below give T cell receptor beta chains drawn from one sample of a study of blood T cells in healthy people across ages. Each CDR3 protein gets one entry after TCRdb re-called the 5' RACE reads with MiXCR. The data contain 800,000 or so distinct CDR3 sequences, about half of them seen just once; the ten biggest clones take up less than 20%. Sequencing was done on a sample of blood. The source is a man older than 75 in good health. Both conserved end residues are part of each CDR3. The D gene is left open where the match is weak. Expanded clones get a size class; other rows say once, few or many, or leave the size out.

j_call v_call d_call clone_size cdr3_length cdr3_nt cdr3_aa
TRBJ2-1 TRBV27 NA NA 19 TGTGCCAGCAGTTTCCACAACCCTCTAAGGGGGGGTACCTACAATGAGCAGTTCTTC CASSFHNPLRGGTYNEQFF
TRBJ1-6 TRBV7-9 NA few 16 TGTGCCAGCAGCTCCCCCAGGAGCTCCTATAATTCACCCCTCCACTTT CASSSPRSSYNSPLHF
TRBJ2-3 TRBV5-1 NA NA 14 TGCGCCAGCAGCTCCGGGGCCCCCACAGATACGCAGTATTTT CASSSGAPTDTQYF
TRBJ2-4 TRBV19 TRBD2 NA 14 TGTGCCAGTAGTACGACTAGCGGGAGTCACATTCAGTACTTC CASSTTSGSHIQYF
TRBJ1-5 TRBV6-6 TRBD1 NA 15 TGTGCCAGCAGTTACGGGACAGGGGATATCCAGCCCCAGCATTTT CASSYGTGDIQPQHF
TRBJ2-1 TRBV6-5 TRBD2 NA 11 TGTGCCAGCAGTTCTAGCGGGGTCCAGTTCTTC CASSSSGVQFF
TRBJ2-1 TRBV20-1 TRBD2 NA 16 TGCAGTGCTAGAGATCTCACTAGCGGGAGGAGAGATGAGCAGTTCTTC CSARDLTSGRRDEQFF
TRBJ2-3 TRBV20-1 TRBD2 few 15 TGCAGTGCTAGAGATTTAGCGGGAGGCACAGATACGCAGTATTTT CSARDLAGGTDTQYF
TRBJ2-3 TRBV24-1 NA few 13 TGTGCCACCAGTGATCGACGAACAGATACGCAGTATTTT CATSDRRTDTQYF
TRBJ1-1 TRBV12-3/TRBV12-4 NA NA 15 TGTGCCAGCATCTCGTCCGCCCGGGGGAACACTGAAGCTTTCTTT CASISSARGNTEAFF
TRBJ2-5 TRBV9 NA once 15 TGTGCCAGCAGCGTAGGGGGGCGACAAGCGGCGACCCAGTACTTC CASSVGGRQAATQYF
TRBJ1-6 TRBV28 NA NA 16 TGTGCCAGCACGCTCACCGGGAACTCCTATAATTCACCCCTCCACTTT CASTLTGNSYNSPLHF
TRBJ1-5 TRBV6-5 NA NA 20 TGTGCCAGCAGTTCGGGCGGGGTACGGAGCCCCGTGGAATCGGATCAGCCCCAGCATTTT CASSSGGVRSPVESDQPQHF
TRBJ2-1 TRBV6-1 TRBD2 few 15 TGTGCCAGCAGTGTGGACTGGGAGGGCTACAATGAGCAGTTCTTC CASSVDWEGYNEQFF
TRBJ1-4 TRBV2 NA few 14 TGTGCCAGCAATTGGGACGCTAGAAATGAAAAACTGTTTTTT CASNWDARNEKLFF
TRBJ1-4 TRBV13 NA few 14 TGTGCCAGCAGCTTCAGAGGGGGTAATGAAAAACTGTTTTTT CASSFRGGNEKLFF
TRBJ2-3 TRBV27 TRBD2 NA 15 TGTGCCAGCAGTCGTTCACTAGCGGGGGGTTATACGCAGTATTTT CASSRSLAGGYTQYF
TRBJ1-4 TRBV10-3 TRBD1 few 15 TGTGCCATCAGTGACGGGACAGGGGTAAATGAAAAACTGTTTTTT CAISDGTGVNEKLFF
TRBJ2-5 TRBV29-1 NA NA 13 TGCAGCGTTGAAGTCGGCGGGGGCGAGACCCAGTACTTC CSVEVGGGETQYF
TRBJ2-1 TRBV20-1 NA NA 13 TGCAGTGTACCCGTACCAGCGGGCAATGAGCAGTTCTTC CSVPVPAGNEQFF
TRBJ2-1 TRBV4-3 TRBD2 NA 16 TGCGCCAGCAGCCAAGATGGGAGCGGGGGATACAATGAGCAGTTCTTC CASSQDGSGGYNEQFF
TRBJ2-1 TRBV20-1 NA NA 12 TGCAGTGCCAGACTAGTATCTGGGACCCAGTTCTTC CSARLVSGTQFF
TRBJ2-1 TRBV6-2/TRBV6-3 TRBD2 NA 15 TGTGCCAGCAGTCCCCTACTAGCGGGAGCCAATGAGCAGTTCTTC CASSPLLAGANEQFF
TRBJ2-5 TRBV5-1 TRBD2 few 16 TGCGCCAGCAGCCCCACCTTAGCGGGAGGTGGAGAGACCCAGTACTTC CASSPTLAGGGETQYF
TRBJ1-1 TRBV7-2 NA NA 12 TGTGCCAGCAGCTTAGGCGGTAATGAAGCTTTCTTT CASSLGGNEAFF
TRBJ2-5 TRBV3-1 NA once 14 TGTGCCAGCAGCCAAGATCTCGGGGGACCTGAGCAGTACTTC CASSQDLGGPEQYF
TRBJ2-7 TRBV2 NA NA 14 TGTGCCAGCAGTGAAGCGCCCGGAGGGGACGAGCAGTACTTC CASSEAPGGDEQYF
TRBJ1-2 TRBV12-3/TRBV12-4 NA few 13 TGTGCCAGCAGTTTACGCAGGGTCAACGGCTACACCTTC CASSLRRVNGYTF
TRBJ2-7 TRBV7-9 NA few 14 TGTGCCAGCAGCTTAGAGGGTTCTGTCTACGAGCAGTACTTC CASSLEGSVYEQYF
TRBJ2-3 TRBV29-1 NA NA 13 TGCAGTGTAAACAGGGAGGGCACAGATACGCAGTATTTT CSVNREGTDTQYF
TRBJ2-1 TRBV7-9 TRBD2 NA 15 TGTGCCAGCAGCTTCGGCGGGAGCCCTACGGATGAGCAGTTCTTC CASSFGGSPTDEQFF
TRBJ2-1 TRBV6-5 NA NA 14 TGTGCCAGCAGGCCAGTGGAATCCTACAATGAGCAGTTCTTC CASRPVESYNEQFF
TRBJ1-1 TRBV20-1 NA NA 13 TGCAGTGCTAGAGATCTTTCCGGCAGGGAAGCTTTCTTT CSARDLSGREAFF